A single sample is the source of the 11 T cell receptor beta chains below, sequenced in a study of CD8+CD57+ T cells in acquired aplastic anemia. Profiling of TCR beta VDJ combinations and CDR3 sequences used genomic DNA as template. A single record per CDR3 protein comes from TCRdb applying MiXCR to the reads. The sample yields 450,000 to 550,000 distinct CDR3 sequences, around 30% seen once. Patients selected for sequencing had displayed CD8+CD57+ cell expansion by flow cytometry. Sequencing was carried out using sorted CD4+, CD8+, or CD8+CD57+ T cells (not recorded which) from PBMCs. These receptors originate from a human donor with aplastic anemia.

This clonotype was recorded a few times. V is TRBV2 and J is TRBJ2-6; 9 nucleotides align to TRBD1. Germline values: CDR1 SNHLY, CDR2 FYNNEI. The CDR3 runs 18 residues. V trimming: 1 base; J trimming: 0 bases; junction bases outside the gene matches: 4. The CDR3 reads CASSEETGGISGANVLTF. The CDR3 nucleotides read TGTGCCAGCAGTGAAGAGACAGGGGGGATCTCTGGGGCCAACGTCCTGACTTTC.

The chain combines TRBV4-1 with TRBJ1-3; D remains ambiguous. CDR3 size: 15 residues. The germline V and J ends were trimmed by 0 bases and 4 bases, with 10 bases remaining between them. CDR1 and CDR2 from the germline V gene are MGHRA and YSYEKL. CDR3 DNA: TGCGCCAGCAGCCAAGAATCGGCGTTCGGAAACACCATATATTTT. Translation gives CASSQESAFGNTIYF.

This clonotype was found a few times. The gene calls are TRBV15 and TRBJ2-7, with D unresolved. The germline V and J ends were trimmed by 0 bases and 5 bases, with 14 bases remaining between them. CDR1 and CDR2 (germline): LNHNV, YYDKDF (reference sequence). This CDR3 contains 15 residues. The CDR3 protein is CATSRDLPLRNEQYF. The CDR3 bases are TGTGCCACCAGCAGAGATTTGCCCCTTAGGAACGAGCAGTACTTC.

This clonotype was observed a handful of times. The chain is built from TRBV6-1 and TRBJ2-7; 12 positions agree with TRBD2. The CDR3 length is 15 residues. Germline V gene lookup returns CDR1 MNHNS and CDR2 SASEGT. J was trimmed by 4 bases and V by 4 bases; bases with no gene match: 5. As DNA, the CDR3 is TGTGCCAGCAGTGCGGTACTAGCGGGGGGTTACGAGCAGTACTTC. Translating it yields CASSAVLAGGYEQYF.

A note on this clonotype: This may arise from a read error, as a much more abundant clone is one base away. The CDR3 loop is CAGSIGQGYTGELFF. The CDR3 nucleotides are TGTGCCGGCAGCATTGGACAGGGGTACACCGGGGAGCTGTTTTTT. The V and J genes are TRBV7-9 and TRBJ2-2; 9 nucleotides line up with TRBD1. This CDR3 has 15 residues. The V gene's germline CDR1 is SEHNR and CDR2 FQNEAQ (reference sequence).

This clonotype was counted many times. The chain combines TRBV2 with TRBJ1-6, with 10 bases identical to TRBD1. V was clipped by 6 bases and J by 7 bases; unmatched bases: 6. From germline, CDR1 is SNHLY and CDR2 FYNNEI. The CDR3 totals 15 residues. As DNA, the CDR3 is TGTGCCAGCAGACCTGGGACAGGGGAAAATTCACCCCTCCACTTT. Encoded protein: CASRPGTGENSPLHF.

This clonotype was picked up many times. The chain uses TRBV29-1 and TRBJ2-5; 8 nucleotides line up with TRBD2. The CDR3 length is 13 residues. CDR1 SQVTM and CDR2 ANQGSEA come from the germline V gene. Trimming removed 7 bases from V and 2 bases from J; junction bases left unmatched: 6. The CDR3 DNA sequence: TGCAGCGGGGCCGGGGGGGCTCAAGAGACCCAGTACTTC. This translates into CSGAGGAQETQYF.

This clonotype was detected ten times or more. This chain joins TRBV10-3 and TRBJ2-7, with TRBD2 matching over 14 bases. Germline CDR1 ENHRY, CDR2 SYGVKD. The V segment lost 9 bases and the J segment 5 bases; nucleotides outside the gene matches: 6. The CDR3 is 14 residues long. The CDR3 DNA reads as TGTGCCATTATGACTAGCGGGAGGGATAACGAGCAGTACTTC. It codes for CAIMTSGRDNEQYF.

This clonotype appeared once. The chain joins TRBV6-1 to TRBJ2-3; D is possibly TRBD2 (6 bases). The V gene's germline CDR1 is MNHNS and CDR2 SASEGT. The CDR3 is 15 amino acids. Trimming stripped 6 bases from V and 3 bases from J, with 16 bases between. CDR3 sequence (DNA): TGTGCCAGCAGCGGAGGGTTTGTAAGTACAGATACGCAGTATTTT. It codes for CASSGGFVSTDTQYF.

The chain has TRBV5-1 and TRBJ2-7, with 8 nucleotides matching TRBD1. CDR1 and CDR2 from the germline V gene are SGHRS and YFSETQ. The length of the CDR3 is 15 residues. The V gene end was trimmed by 3 bases and the J gene end by 0 bases; junction bases not matched to a gene: 5. Written as DNA, the CDR3 is TGCGCCAGCAGCTCCGGACAGGGTAGCTCCTACGAGCAGTACTTC. This encodes CASSSGQGSSYEQYF.

V gene TRBV29-1 combines with J gene TRBJ2-3, with a possible D match to TRBD1 (6 bases). This CDR3 has 13 residues. CDR1 and CDR2 (germline): SQVTM, ANQGSEA. Trimming removed 3 bases from V and 3 bases from J, with 10 bases in between. Here the CDR3 reads CSVDGGRTDTQYF. DNA for the CDR3: TGCAGCGTTGATGGGGGCCGGACAGATACGCAGTATTTT.